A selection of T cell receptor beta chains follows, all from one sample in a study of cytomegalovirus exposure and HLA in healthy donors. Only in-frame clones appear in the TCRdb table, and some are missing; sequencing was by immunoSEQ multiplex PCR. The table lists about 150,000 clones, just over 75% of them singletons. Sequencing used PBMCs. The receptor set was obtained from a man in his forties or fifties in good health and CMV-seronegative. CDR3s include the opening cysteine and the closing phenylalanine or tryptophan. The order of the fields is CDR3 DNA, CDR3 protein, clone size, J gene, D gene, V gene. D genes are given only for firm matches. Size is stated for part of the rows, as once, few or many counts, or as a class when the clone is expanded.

cdr3_nt: TGTGCCTGCTCCGGCCTAGGGACAGACAGCTCTGGGGCCAACGGCCTGACTTTC; cdr3_aa: CACSGLGTDSSGANGLTF; clone_size: once; j_call: TRBJ2-6; d_call: TRBD1; v_call: TRBV30
cdr3_nt: TGTGCCAGCAGTGAATTAGGGACAACGGCCCCAAAACTGTTTTTT; cdr3_aa: CASSELGTTAPKLFF; clone_size: .; j_call: TRBJ1-4; d_call: .; v_call: TRBV25-1
cdr3_nt: TGTGCCAGCTCACCTAGCGGAAACGCTAACTATGGCTACACCTTC; cdr3_aa: CASSPSGNANYGYTF; clone_size: .; j_call: TRBJ1-2; d_call: .; v_call: TRBV18
cdr3_nt: TGTGCCTGGAGCCGGGGGCTAGCGGGAGGACAAGAGACCCAGTACTTC; cdr3_aa: CAWSRGLAGGQETQYF; clone_size: few; j_call: TRBJ2-5; d_call: TRBD2; v_call: TRBV30
cdr3_nt: TGCGCCAGCAGCCCTGTCAGGCGGGTTGACTATGGCTACACCTTC; cdr3_aa: CASSPVRRVDYGYTF; clone_size: few; j_call: TRBJ1-2; d_call: .; v_call: TRBV4-1
cdr3_nt: TGTGCCTGGATCCCAGATTCTGACAGGGGTAATGGCTACACCTTC; cdr3_aa: CAWIPDSDRGNGYTF; clone_size: .; j_call: TRBJ1-2; d_call: TRBD1; v_call: TRBV30
cdr3_nt: TGCAGCGTTGTTGGACTAGCGGGGCTAACCTCCTACGAGCAGTACTTC; cdr3_aa: CSVVGLAGLTSYEQYF; clone_size: .; j_call: TRBJ2-7; d_call: TRBD2; v_call: TRBV29-1
cdr3_nt: TGTGCCAGCAGCTTTAGACAAGAAGAGACCCAGTACTTC; cdr3_aa: CASSFRQEETQYF; clone_size: .; j_call: TRBJ2-5; d_call: .; v_call: TRBV7-2
cdr3_nt: TGTGCCAGTAGAAAGGAGTGGGGGTCGACTAGGGGCACAGATACGCAGTATTTT; cdr3_aa: CASRKEWGSTRGTDTQYF; clone_size: few; j_call: TRBJ2-3; d_call: .; v_call: TRBV27
cdr3_nt: TGTGCCAGCAGTACCTACAGGGGCTACGAGCAGTACTTC; cdr3_aa: CASSTYRGYEQYF; clone_size: .; j_call: TRBJ2-7; d_call: TRBD1; v_call: TRBV27
cdr3_nt: TGTGCCAGCAGCCAAGATAATAAGGACAGGGGGACCGGGGAGCTGTTTTTT; cdr3_aa: CASSQDNKDRGTGELFF; clone_size: .; j_call: TRBJ2-2; d_call: TRBD1; v_call: TRBV4-2
cdr3_nt: TGCAGCGTTGAACTCACTAGCGGGAGATGTCAGTTCTTC; cdr3_aa: CSVELTSGRCQFF; clone_size: .; j_call: TRBJ2-1; d_call: TRBD2; v_call: TRBV29-1
cdr3_nt: TGTGCCAGCAGTTTTGGACTAGCGGGAGCAGATACGCAGTATTTT; cdr3_aa: CASSFGLAGADTQYF; clone_size: .; j_call: TRBJ2-3; d_call: TRBD2; v_call: TRBV27
cdr3_nt: TGTGCCAGCAGCTTAGGAGGGCGACCCGAAAAACTGTTTTTT; cdr3_aa: CASSLGGRPEKLFF; clone_size: .; j_call: TRBJ1-4; d_call: .; v_call: TRBV7-6
cdr3_nt: TGTGCCAGCAGGATGCAGAACGAGCAGTACTTC; cdr3_aa: CASRMQNEQYF; clone_size: .; j_call: TRBJ2-7; d_call: .; v_call: TRBV2
cdr3_nt: TGTGCCACCCGGGGATTCAGCAATCAGCCCCAGCATTTT; cdr3_aa: CATRGFSNQPQHF; clone_size: .; j_call: TRBJ1-5; d_call: .; v_call: TRBV19
cdr3_nt: TGTGCCAGCAGTTTGAATCAGGGAAGCTCCTACAATGAGCAGTTCTTC; cdr3_aa: CASSLNQGSSYNEQFF; clone_size: .; j_call: TRBJ2-1; d_call: .; v_call: TRBV27
cdr3_nt: TGTGCCAGCAGCGCGGCTTCCGGGACAGGGATCTACGAGCAGTACTTC; cdr3_aa: CASSAASGTGIYEQYF; clone_size: .; j_call: TRBJ2-7; d_call: TRBD1; v_call: TRBV14
cdr3_nt: TGTGCTACCGAGGAGGGCGGCTACGAGCAGTACTTC; cdr3_aa: CATEEGGYEQYF; clone_size: .; j_call: TRBJ2-7; d_call: .; v_call: TRBV10-3
cdr3_nt: TGTGCCAGCAGCTCCGGGACAGGCGCGGGGGATCAGCCCCAGCATTTT; cdr3_aa: CASSSGTGAGDQPQHF; clone_size: .; j_call: TRBJ1-5; d_call: TRBD1; v_call: TRBV5-4
cdr3_nt: TGCAGCGCTCGGGTCCCTCGGCTCGGGTACTATGGCTACACCTTC; cdr3_aa: CSARVPRLGYYGYTF; clone_size: .; j_call: TRBJ1-2; d_call: .; v_call: TRBV29-1
cdr3_nt: TGTGCCAGCAGACCCCAGGGGGCGGGTGAAAAACTGTTTTTT; cdr3_aa: CASRPQGAGEKLFF; clone_size: .; j_call: TRBJ1-4; d_call: TRBD1; v_call: TRBV27
cdr3_nt: TGTGCCAGCTCACCATGGGCCCAAAATCAGCCCCAGCATTTT; cdr3_aa: CASSPWAQNQPQHF; clone_size: .; j_call: TRBJ1-5; d_call: .; v_call: TRBV18
cdr3_nt: TGTGCCAGTAGCCCCCGGGACAGGGGGCCCTACGAGCAGTACTTC; cdr3_aa: CASSPRDRGPYEQYF; clone_size: .; j_call: TRBJ2-7; d_call: TRBD1; v_call: TRBV19
cdr3_nt: TGTGCCAGCAGTTTAGTCCGGGATAACCATAGCAATCAGCCCCAGCATTTT; cdr3_aa: CASSLVRDNHSNQPQHF; clone_size: once; j_call: TRBJ1-5; d_call: .; v_call: TRBV28
cdr3_nt: TGTGCCTCAGCGGGGGCCTACAATGAGCAGTTCTTC; cdr3_aa: CASAGAYNEQFF; clone_size: .; j_call: TRBJ2-1; d_call: TRBD2; v_call: TRBV6-5
cdr3_nt: TGTGCCAGCAGCCCTACGGGGGAGGGCATAGCCAAAAACATTCAGTACTTC; cdr3_aa: CASSPTGEGIAKNIQYF; clone_size: .; j_call: TRBJ2-4; d_call: TRBD2; v_call: TRBV4-2
cdr3_nt: TGTGCCAGCAGAAGGACAGGGGGCGCGATAGAGACCCAGTACTTC; cdr3_aa: CASRRTGGAIETQYF; clone_size: .; j_call: TRBJ2-5; d_call: TRBD1; v_call: TRBV6-5
cdr3_nt: TGTGCCAGCAGCGCTGGACAGGGCGGAACCGGGGAGCTGTTTTTT; cdr3_aa: CASSAGQGGTGELFF; clone_size: .; j_call: TRBJ2-2; d_call: TRBD1; v_call: TRBV6-6
cdr3_nt: TGTGCCAGTAGTGCCCAGGGGCGGGGGGCAACTAATGAAAAACTGTTTTTT; cdr3_aa: CASSAQGRGATNEKLFF; clone_size: .; j_call: TRBJ1-4; d_call: .; v_call: TRBV19
cdr3_nt: TGTGCCAGCAGTTCCAGAGGGAACACTGAAGCTTTCTTT; cdr3_aa: CASSSRGNTEAFF; clone_size: few; j_call: TRBJ1-1; d_call: .; v_call: TRBV6-5
cdr3_nt: TGTGCCAGCAGCTTATTGGATCTTCCCGGGAATCAGCCCCAGCATTTT; cdr3_aa: CASSLLDLPGNQPQHF; clone_size: .; j_call: TRBJ1-5; d_call: .; v_call: TRBV5-8
cdr3_nt: TGCGCCAGCAGTAAGTGGAAGGGGGAGAGCGTAGCAGATACGCAGTATTTT; cdr3_aa: CASSKWKGESVADTQYF; clone_size: .; j_call: TRBJ2-3; d_call: .; v_call: TRBV5-1
cdr3_nt: TGTGCCAGCAGCGGCAGGGGAGATCGCTATGGCTACACCTTC; cdr3_aa: CASSGRGDRYGYTF; clone_size: .; j_call: TRBJ1-2; d_call: .; v_call: TRBV5-8
cdr3_nt: TGTGCCAGTACGACTCGTCCCTTGAGTCAGCCCCAGCATTTT; cdr3_aa: CASTTRPLSQPQHF; clone_size: once; j_call: TRBJ1-5; d_call: .; v_call: TRBV19
cdr3_nt: TGCGCCAGCAGACCGGACAGTAACACCGGGGAGCTGTTTTTT; cdr3_aa: CASRPDSNTGELFF; clone_size: once; j_call: TRBJ2-2; d_call: .; v_call: TRBV5-1
cdr3_nt: TGTGCCAGCAGCGCCCGTATGAGCTCCTACAATGAGCAGTTCTTC; cdr3_aa: CASSARMSSYNEQFF; clone_size: .; j_call: TRBJ2-1; d_call: .; v_call: TRBV7-3
cdr3_nt: TGCGCCAGCAGCACGGCGGTTGGGGAGACCCAGTACTTC; cdr3_aa: CASSTAVGETQYF; clone_size: once; j_call: TRBJ2-5; d_call: .; v_call: TRBV4-1
cdr3_nt: TGTGCCAGCAGTTACCGGGACAGGCACGGCTACACCTTC; cdr3_aa: CASSYRDRHGYTF; clone_size: .; j_call: TRBJ1-2; d_call: TRBD1; v_call: TRBV28
cdr3_nt: TGTGCCAGCAGCCAAGATCTTGAGACAGGTCACGATACGCAGTATTTT; cdr3_aa: CASSQDLETGHDTQYF; clone_size: .; j_call: TRBJ2-3; d_call: .; v_call: TRBV4-2
cdr3_nt: TGCGCCAGCAGCTTGCTCCTAGCGGGGTACAGCGGGGAGCTGTTTTTT; cdr3_aa: CASSLLLAGYSGELFF; clone_size: few; j_call: TRBJ2-2; d_call: TRBD2; v_call: TRBV5-1
cdr3_nt: TGCGCCAGCACCCGGTTCGCGGGACTCCAAGAGACCCAGTACTTC; cdr3_aa: CASTRFAGLQETQYF; clone_size: .; j_call: TRBJ2-5; d_call: .; v_call: TRBV5-1
cdr3_nt: TGTGCCAGCAGCCTCGGGACTAGCGGAGACGAGCAGTACTTC; cdr3_aa: CASSLGTSGDEQYF; clone_size: .; j_call: TRBJ2-7; d_call: TRBD2; v_call: TRBV7-2
cdr3_nt: TGTGCCAGCAGCCCGACTAGCTACGAGCAGTACTTC; cdr3_aa: CASSPTSYEQYF; clone_size: few; j_call: TRBJ2-7; d_call: .; v_call: TRBV28
cdr3_nt: TGCGCCAGTAGCCTAGCGGGGGAGAACACCGGGGAGCTGTTTTTT; cdr3_aa: CASSLAGENTGELFF; clone_size: once; j_call: TRBJ2-2; d_call: TRBD2; v_call: TRBV5-1
cdr3_nt: TGTGCCAGCAGCGAATTCCAGGGTGAGCAGTTCTTC; cdr3_aa: CASSEFQGEQFF; clone_size: .; j_call: TRBJ2-1; d_call: .; v_call: TRBV7-6
cdr3_nt: TGTGCCAGCTTTGGACAGATGAACACCGGGGAGCTGTTTTTT; cdr3_aa: CASFGQMNTGELFF; clone_size: .; j_call: TRBJ2-2; d_call: .; v_call: TRBV18
cdr3_nt: TGTGCCAGCAGTGATGAACTAGGCTCCTACAATGAGCAGTTCTTC; cdr3_aa: CASSDELGSYNEQFF; clone_size: .; j_call: TRBJ2-1; d_call: .; v_call: TRBV2
cdr3_nt: TGTGCCAGCACCTGGACAGGGTCAGGATACGAGCAGTACTTC; cdr3_aa: CASTWTGSGYEQYF; clone_size: .; j_call: TRBJ2-7; d_call: TRBD1; v_call: TRBV7-9
cdr3_nt: TGTGCCAGCAGTTTACGGAGCGGGACTTACACAGATACGCAGTATTTT; cdr3_aa: CASSLRSGTYTDTQYF; clone_size: .; j_call: TRBJ2-3; d_call: TRBD2; v_call: TRBV27
cdr3_nt: TGCGCCAGCAGCTCGGGACTAGCGGGAGGGATGGGGCAGTTCTTC; cdr3_aa: CASSSGLAGGMGQFF; clone_size: .; j_call: TRBJ2-1; d_call: TRBD2; v_call: TRBV5-1